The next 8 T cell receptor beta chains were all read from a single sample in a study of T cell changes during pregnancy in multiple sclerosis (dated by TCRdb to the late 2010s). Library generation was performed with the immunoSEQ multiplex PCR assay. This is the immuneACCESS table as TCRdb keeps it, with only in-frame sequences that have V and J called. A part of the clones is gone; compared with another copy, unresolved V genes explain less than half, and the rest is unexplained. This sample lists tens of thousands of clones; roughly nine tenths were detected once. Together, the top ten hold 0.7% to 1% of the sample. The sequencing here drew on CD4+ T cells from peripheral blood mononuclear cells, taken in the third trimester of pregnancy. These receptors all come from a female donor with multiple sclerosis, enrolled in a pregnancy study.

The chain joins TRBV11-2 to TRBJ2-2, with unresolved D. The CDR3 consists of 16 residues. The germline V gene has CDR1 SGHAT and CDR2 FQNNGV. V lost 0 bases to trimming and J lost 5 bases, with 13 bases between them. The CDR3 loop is CASSLEGGGGTGELFF. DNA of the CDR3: TGTGCCAGCAGCTTAGAAGGCGGCGGTGGGACCGGGGAGCTGTTTTTT.

The CDR3 is CASSAMTSGRPSQETQYF. CDR3 nucleotide sequence: TGTGCCAGCAGTGCCATGACTAGCGGGAGGCCCTCTCAAGAGACCCAGTACTTC. The rearrangement links TRBV9 to TRBJ2-5, with 13 bases matching TRBD2. Germline CDR1 SGDLS, CDR2 YYNGEE. Trimming removed 5 bases from V and 2 bases from J; junction bases left unmatched: 12. The CDR3 contains 18 residues. Looking up the rest from reference TRBV9 and TRBJ2-5 gives the full variable domain: DSGVTQTPKHLITATGQRVTLRCSPRSGDLSVYWYQQSLDQGLQFLIQYYNGEERAKGNILERFSAQQFPDLHSELNLSSLELGDSALYFCASSAMTSGRPSQETQYFGPGTRLLVL.

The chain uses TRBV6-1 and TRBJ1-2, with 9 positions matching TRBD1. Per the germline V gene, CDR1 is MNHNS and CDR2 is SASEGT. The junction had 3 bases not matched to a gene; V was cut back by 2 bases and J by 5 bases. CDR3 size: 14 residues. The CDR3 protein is CASSETGTGYGYTF. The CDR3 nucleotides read TGTGCCAGCAGTGAAACCGGGACAGGGTATGGCTACACCTTC.

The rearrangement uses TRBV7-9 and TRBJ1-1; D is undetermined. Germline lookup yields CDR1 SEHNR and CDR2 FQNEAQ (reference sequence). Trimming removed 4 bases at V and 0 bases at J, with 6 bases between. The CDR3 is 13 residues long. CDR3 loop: CASSYKMNTEAFF. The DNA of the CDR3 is TGTGCCAGCAGCTATAAAATGAACACTGAAGCTTTCTTT.

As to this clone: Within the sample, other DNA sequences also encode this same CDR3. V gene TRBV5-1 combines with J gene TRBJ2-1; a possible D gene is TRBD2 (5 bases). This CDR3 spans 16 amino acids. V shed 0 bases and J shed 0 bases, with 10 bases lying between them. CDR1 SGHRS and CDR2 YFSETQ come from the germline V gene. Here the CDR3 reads CASSLEAASSYNEQFF. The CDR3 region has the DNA TGCGCCAGCAGCTTGGAAGCGGCCAGCTCCTACAATGAGCAGTTCTTC. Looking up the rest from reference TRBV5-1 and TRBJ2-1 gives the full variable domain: KAGVTQTPRYLIKTRGQQVTLSCSPISGHRSVSWYQQTPGQGLQFLFEYFSETQRNKGNFPGRFSGRQFSNSRSEMNVSTLELGDSALYLCASSLEAASSYNEQFFGPGTRLTVL.

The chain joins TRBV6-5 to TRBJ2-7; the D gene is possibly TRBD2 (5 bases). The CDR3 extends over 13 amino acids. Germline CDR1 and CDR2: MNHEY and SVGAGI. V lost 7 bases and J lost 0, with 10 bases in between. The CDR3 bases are TGTGCCAGCATTAGCGCGAACTCCTACGAGCAGTACTTC. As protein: CASISANSYEQYF.

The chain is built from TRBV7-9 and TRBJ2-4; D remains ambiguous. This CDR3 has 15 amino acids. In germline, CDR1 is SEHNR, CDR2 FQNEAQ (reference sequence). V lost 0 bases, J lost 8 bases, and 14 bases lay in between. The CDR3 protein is CASSLARLGLDIQYF. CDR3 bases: TGTGCCAGCAGCTTAGCGAGACTCGGATTGGACATTCAGTACTTC.

The CDR3 loop reads CASILGEGYGYTF. The DNA of the CDR3 is TGTGCCAGCATCCTGGGGGAGGGTTATGGCTACACCTTC. The chain links TRBV2 to TRBJ1-2, with a possible D match to TRBD1 (5 bases). Trimming stripped 7 bases from V and 5 bases from J, with 14 bases between. The CDR3 extends over 13 amino acids. Germline-derived CDR1 and CDR2 are SNHLY and FYNNEI.